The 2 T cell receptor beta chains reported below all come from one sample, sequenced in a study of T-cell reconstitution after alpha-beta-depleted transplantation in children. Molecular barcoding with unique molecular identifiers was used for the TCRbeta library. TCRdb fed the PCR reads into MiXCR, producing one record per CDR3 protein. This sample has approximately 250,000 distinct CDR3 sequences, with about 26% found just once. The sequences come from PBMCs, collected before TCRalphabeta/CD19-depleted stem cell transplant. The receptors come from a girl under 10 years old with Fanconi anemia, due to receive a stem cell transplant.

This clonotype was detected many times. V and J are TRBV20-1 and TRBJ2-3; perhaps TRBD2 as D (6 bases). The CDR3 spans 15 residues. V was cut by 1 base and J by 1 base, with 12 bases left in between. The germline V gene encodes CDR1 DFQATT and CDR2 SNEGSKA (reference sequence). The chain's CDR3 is CSARVWGTRTDTQYF. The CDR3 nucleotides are TGCAGTGCTAGAGTATGGGGGACTCGCACAGATACGCAGTATTTT.

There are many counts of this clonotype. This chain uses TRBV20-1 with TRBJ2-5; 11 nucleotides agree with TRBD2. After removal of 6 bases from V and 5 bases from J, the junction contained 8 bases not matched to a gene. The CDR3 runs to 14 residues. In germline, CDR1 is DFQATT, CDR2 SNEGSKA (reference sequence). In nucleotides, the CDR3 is TGCAGTGCCAGTTTAGCGGGGGGGCATGAGACCCAGTACTTC. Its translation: CSASLAGGHETQYF.